This paragraph reports one T cell receptor (beta chain). This sample was included in a study of control samples from healthy donors and cancer patients. Generated by immunoSEQ multiplex PCR, the TCRdb table keeps only in-frame clones and is missing some. The sample has several thousand clones; roughly 81% are singletons. The V segment lost 5 bases and the J segment 4 bases; nucleotides outside the gene matches: 3. This CDR3 is 13 amino acids long. Germline CDR1 and CDR2: SGHTA and FQGTGA. The chain is built from TRBV7-3 and TRBJ1-2; 8 nucleotides match TRBD1. The origin of this receptor is a female donor with lung cancer. The sequenced sample was formalin-fixed, paraffin-embedded tissue. CDR3 sequence reads: CASSQTGGYGYTF. The DNA for the CDR3 is TGTGCCAGCAGCCAAACAGGGGGCTATGGCTACACCTTC. The full variable domain, completed using reference TRBV7-3 and TRBJ1-2, is GAGVSQTPSNKVTEKGKYVELRCDPISGHTALYWYRQSLGQGPEFLIYFQGTGAADDSGLPNDRFFAVRPEGSVSTLKIQRTERGDSAVYLCASSQTGGYGYTFGSGTRLTVV.